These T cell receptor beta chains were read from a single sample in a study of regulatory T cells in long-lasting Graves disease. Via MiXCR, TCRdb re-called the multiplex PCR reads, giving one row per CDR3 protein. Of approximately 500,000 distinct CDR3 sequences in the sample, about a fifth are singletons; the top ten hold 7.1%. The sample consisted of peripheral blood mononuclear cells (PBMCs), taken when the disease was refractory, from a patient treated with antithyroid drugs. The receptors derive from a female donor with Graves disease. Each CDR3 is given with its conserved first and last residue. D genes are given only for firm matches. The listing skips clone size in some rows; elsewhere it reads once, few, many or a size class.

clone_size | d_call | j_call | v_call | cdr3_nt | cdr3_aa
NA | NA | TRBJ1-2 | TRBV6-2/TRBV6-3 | TGTGCCAGCAGTTTCACAGGGACCTATGGCTACACCTTC | CASSFTGTYGYTF
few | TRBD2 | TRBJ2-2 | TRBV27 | TGTGCCAGCAGTTTATTAGCGGGCGGGAACACCGGGGAGCTGTTTTTT | CASSLLAGGNTGELFF
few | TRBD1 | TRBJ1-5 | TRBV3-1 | TGTGCCAGCAGCCTCGGGACAGGAGCCCTCGGTCAGCCCCAGCATTTT | CASSLGTGALGQPQHF
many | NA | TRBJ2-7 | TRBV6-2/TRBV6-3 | TGTGCCAGCAGTTTAAGTAGGTCCTTGGAGCAGTACTTC | CASSLSRSLEQYF
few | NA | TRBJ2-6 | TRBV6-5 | TGTGCCAGCAGTTACGGGCAGCCCTCTGGGGCCAACGTCCTGACTTTC | CASSYGQPSGANVLTF
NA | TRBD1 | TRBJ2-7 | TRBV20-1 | TGCAGTGCTACCTGGGACAGAGACTACGAGCAGTACTTC | CSATWDRDYEQYF
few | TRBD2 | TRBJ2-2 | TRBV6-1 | TGTGCCAGCATGCAGCGGGATGCTTCCGGGGAGCTGTTTTTT | CASMQRDASGELFF
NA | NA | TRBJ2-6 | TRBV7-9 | TGTGCCAGCAGCTTAATCGGGACACGGAGCTCTGGGGCCAACGTCCTGACTTTC | CASSLIGTRSSGANVLTF
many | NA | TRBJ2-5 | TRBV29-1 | TGCAGTGTTGAAGGTTACGTCCTGGGGGAGACCCAGTACTTC | CSVEGYVLGETQYF
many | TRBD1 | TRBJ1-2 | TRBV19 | TGTGCCAGTAGTATAGATCTGACAGGGCGGAACTATGGCTACACCTTC | CASSIDLTGRNYGYTF
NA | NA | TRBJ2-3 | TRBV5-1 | TGCGCCAGCAGCCCCGGACAGCCAGATACGCAGTATTTT | CASSPGQPDTQYF
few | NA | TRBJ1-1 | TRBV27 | TGTGCCAGCAGCGTTCAGACAGGTATGACTGAAGCTTTCTTT | CASSVQTGMTEAFF
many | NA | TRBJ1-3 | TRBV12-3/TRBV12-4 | TGTGCCAGCAGCCCCCGACTTCTTTCTGGAAACACCATATATTTT | CASSPRLLSGNTIYF
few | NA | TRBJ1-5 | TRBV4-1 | TGCGCCAGCAGCCAAGTTCAGGGACCCTATCAGCCCCAGCATTTT | CASSQVQGPYQPQHF
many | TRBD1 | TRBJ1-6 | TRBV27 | TGTGCCAGCCGGGACAGGGTTAGTCGGAGTTATAATTCACCCCTCCACTTT | CASRDRVSRSYNSPLHF
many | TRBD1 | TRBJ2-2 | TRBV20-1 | TGCAGTGCTAGTCGGGACAGGGCGATCGGGGAGCTGTTTTTT | CSASRDRAIGELFF
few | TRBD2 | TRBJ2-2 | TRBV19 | TGTGCCAGTAGTATCCCGGGACTAGCGGTTAACACCGGGGAGCTGTTTTTT | CASSIPGLAVNTGELFF
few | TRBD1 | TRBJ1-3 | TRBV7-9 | TGTGCCAGCAGCCCAACACAGGGGACTGGAAACACCATATATTTT | CASSPTQGTGNTIYF
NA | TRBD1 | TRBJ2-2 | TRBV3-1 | TGTGCCAGCAGCTACGGACAGGCGACCGGGGAGCTGTTTTTT | CASSYGQATGELFF
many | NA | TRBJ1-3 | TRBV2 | TGTGCCAGCAGTTCAGGGGACGGAGGGCCTGGAAACACCATATATTTT | CASSSGDGGPGNTIYF
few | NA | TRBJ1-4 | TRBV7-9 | TGTGCCAGCAGCCCCAGGACAGCCGTGGAAAAACTGTTTTTT | CASSPRTAVEKLFF
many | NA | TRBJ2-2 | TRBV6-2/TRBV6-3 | TGTGCCAGCAGTTTCCAGGGCACCCCCGGGGAGCTGTTTTTT | CASSFQGTPGELFF
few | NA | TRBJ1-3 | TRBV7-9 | TGTGCCAGCAGCCGGCTTGCCGGAAACACCATATATTTT | CASSRLAGNTIYF
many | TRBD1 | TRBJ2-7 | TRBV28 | TGTGCCAGCAGTTTGAGGGGGCTGAGTTTCTACGAGCAGTACTTC | CASSLRGLSFYEQYF
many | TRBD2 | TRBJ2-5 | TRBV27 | TGTGCCAGCAGGGGACTAGCGGGAAGGGAGACCCAGTACTTC | CASRGLAGRETQYF
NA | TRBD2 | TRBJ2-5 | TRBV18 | TGTGCCAGCTCACCATTCTCCGAACTAGCGGCGGAGACCCAGTACTTC | CASSPFSELAAETQYF
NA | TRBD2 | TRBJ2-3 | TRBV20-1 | TGCAGTGTTCCTCTGAGCGGGGGGGAGTATACGCAGTATTTT | CSVPLSGGEYTQYF
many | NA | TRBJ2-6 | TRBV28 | TGTGCCAGCAGTCCCGGGACACCACCCTCTGGGGCCAACGTCCTGACTTTC | CASSPGTPPSGANVLTF
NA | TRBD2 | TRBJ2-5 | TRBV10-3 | TGTGCCATCAGGGCTAGCGGAAACCAAGAGACCCAGTACTTC | CAIRASGNQETQYF
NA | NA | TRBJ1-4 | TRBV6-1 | TGTGCCAGCAGTGTAAAAGGACGGCCAACTAATGAAAAACTGTTTTTT | CASSVKGRPTNEKLFF
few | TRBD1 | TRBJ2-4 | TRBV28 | TGTGCCAGCAGTCTTGACAGGGGACCGACGTACTTC | CASSLDRGPTYF
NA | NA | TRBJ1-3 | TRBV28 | TGTGCCAGCAGTTCCGGGGGGATCGAAGGAAACACCATATATTTT | CASSSGGIEGNTIYF
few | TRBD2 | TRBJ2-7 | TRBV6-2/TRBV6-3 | TGTGCCAGCAGTGCCGGGGGGAGTGATCGACTCGGGGGGACCGACGAGCAGTACTTC | CASSAGGSDRLGGTDEQYF
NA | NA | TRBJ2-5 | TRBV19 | TGTGCCAGTAGCAGGGGCCTAGAGACCCAGTACTTC | CASSRGLETQYF
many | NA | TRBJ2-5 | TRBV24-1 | TGTGCCACCAGTGATCACTCCAGGGCTGAGACCCAGTACTTC | CATSDHSRAETQYF
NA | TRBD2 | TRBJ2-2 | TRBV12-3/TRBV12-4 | TGTGCCAGCAGCTCGTCCGGGACTAGCGCCGGGGAGCTGTTTTTT | CASSSSGTSAGELFF